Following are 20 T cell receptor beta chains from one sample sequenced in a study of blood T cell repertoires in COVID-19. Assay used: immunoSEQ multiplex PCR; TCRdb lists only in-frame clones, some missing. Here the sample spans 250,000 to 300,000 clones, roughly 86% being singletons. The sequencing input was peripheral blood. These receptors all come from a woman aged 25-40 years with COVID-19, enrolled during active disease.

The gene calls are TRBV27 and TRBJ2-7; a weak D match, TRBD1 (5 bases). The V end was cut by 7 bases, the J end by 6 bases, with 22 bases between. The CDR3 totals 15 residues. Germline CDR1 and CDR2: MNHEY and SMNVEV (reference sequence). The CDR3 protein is CASKLSGLTGSEQYF. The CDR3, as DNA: TGTGCCAGCAAACTATCCGGGCTCACAGGATCCGAGCAGTACTTC.

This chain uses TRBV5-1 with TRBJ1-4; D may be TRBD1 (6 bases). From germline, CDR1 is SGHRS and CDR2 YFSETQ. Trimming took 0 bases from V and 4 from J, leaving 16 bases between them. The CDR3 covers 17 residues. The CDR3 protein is CASSLAISAGVNEKLFF. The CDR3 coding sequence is TGCGCCAGCAGCTTGGCCATATCGGCAGGGGTTAATGAAAAACTGTTTTTT.

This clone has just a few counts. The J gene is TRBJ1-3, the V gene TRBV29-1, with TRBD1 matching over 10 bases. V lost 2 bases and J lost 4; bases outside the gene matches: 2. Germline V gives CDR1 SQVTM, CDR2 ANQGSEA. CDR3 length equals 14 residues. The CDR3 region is CSVERDRGGNTIYF. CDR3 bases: TGCAGCGTTGAACGGGACAGGGGAGGAAACACCATATATTTT.

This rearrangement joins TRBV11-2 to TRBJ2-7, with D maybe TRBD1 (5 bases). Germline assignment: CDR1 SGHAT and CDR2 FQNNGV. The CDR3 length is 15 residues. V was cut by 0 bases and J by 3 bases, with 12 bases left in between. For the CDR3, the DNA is TGTGCCAGCAGCTTAGAAGGGGTGAACCTCTACGAGCAGTACTTC. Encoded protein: CASSLEGVNLYEQYF. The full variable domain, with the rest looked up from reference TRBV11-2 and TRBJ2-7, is EAGVAQSPRYKIIEKRQSVAFWCNPISGHATLYWYQQILGQGPKLLIQFQNNGVVDDSQLPKDRFSAERLKGVDSTLKIQPAKLEDSAVYLCASSLEGVNLYEQYFGPGTRLTVT.

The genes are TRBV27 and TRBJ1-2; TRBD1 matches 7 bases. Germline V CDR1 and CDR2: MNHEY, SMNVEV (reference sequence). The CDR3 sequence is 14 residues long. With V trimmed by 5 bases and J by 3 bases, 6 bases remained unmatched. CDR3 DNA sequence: TGTGCCAGCAGTCCCTTAACAGGGGACTATGGCTACACCTTC. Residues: CASSPLTGDYGYTF.

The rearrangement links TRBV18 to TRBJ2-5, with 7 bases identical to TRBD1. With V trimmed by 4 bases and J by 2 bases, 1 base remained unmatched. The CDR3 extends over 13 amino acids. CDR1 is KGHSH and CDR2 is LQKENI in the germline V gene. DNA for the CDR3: TGTGCCAGCTCACTGGGACAGCAAGAGACCCAGTACTTC. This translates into CASSLGQQETQYF. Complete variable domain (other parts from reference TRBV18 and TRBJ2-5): NAGVMQNPRHLVRRRGQEARLRCSPMKGHSHVYWYRQLPEEGLKFMVYLQKENIIDESGMPKERFSAEFPKEGPSILRIQQVVRGDSAAYFCASSLGQQETQYFGPGTRLLVL.

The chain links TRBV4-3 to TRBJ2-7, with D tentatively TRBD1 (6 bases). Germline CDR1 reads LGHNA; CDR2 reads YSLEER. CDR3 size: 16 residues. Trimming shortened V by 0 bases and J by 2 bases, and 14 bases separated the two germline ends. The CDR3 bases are TGCGCCAGCAGCCAAGACCACTCCGGGACACCCTACGAGCAGTACTTC. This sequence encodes CASSQDHSGTPYEQYF.

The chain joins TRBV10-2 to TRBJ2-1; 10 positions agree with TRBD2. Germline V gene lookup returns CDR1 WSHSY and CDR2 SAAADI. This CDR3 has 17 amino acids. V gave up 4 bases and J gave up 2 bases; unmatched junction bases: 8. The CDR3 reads CASSGPEAGGTYNEQFF. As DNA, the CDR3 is TGCGCCAGCAGTGGACCGGAAGCGGGAGGGACCTACAATGAGCAGTTCTTC.

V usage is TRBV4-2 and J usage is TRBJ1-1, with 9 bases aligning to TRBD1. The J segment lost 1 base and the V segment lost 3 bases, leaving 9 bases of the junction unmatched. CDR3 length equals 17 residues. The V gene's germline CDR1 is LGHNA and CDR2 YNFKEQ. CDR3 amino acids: CASSQAGTGSGNTEAFF. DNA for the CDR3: TGTGCCAGCAGCCAGGCCGGGACAGGGAGTGGGAACACTGAAGCTTTCTTT.

The chain's CDR3 is CASSPRRAGGGETQYF. CDR3 bases: TGTGCCAGCAGCCCCAGGAGAGCGGGAGGTGGAGAGACCCAGTACTTC. The V and J genes are TRBV7-2 and TRBJ2-5, with 9 nucleotides matching TRBD2. Trimming cost V 5 bases and J 4 bases; bases outside gene matches: 11. Germline lookup yields CDR1 SGHTA and CDR2 FQGNSA. The CDR3 spans 16 residues. Full variable domain (missing parts from reference TRBV7-2 and TRBJ2-5): GAGVSQSPSNKVTEKGKDVELRCDPISGHTALYWYRQSLGQGLEFLIYFQGNSAPDKSGLPSDRFSAERTGGSVSTLTIQRTQQEDSAVYLCASSPRRAGGGETQYFGPGTRLLVL.

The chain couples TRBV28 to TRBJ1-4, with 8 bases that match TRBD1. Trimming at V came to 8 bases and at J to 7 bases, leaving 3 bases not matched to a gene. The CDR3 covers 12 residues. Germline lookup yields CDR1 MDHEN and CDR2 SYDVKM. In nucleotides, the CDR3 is TGTGCCAGCGGACAGGGCATTGAAAAACTGTTTTTT. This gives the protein CASGQGIEKLFF. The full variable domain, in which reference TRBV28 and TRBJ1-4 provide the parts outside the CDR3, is DVKVTQSSRYLVKRTGEKVFLECVQDMDHENMFWYRQDPGLGLRLIYFSYDVKMKEKGDIPEGYSVSREKKERFSLILESASTNQTSMYLCASGQGIEKLFFGSGTQLSVL.

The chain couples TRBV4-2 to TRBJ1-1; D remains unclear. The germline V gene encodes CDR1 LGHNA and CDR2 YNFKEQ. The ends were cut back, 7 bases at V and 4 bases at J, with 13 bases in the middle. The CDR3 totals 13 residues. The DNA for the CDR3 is TGTGCCAGCAAGGAGGCGCTTGGCACTGAAGCTTTCTTT. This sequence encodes CASKEALGTEAFF.

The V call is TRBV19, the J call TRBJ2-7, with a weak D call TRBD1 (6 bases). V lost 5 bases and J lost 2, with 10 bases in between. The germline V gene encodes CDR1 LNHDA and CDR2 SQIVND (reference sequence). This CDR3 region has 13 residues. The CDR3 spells CASSWGRAYEQYF. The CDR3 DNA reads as TGTGCCAGTAGTTGGGGGCGAGCCTACGAGCAGTACTTC.

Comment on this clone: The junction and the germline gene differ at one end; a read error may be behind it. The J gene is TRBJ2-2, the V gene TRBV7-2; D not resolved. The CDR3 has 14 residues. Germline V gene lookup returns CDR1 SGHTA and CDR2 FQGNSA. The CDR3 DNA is TGTGCCAGCACCTTAAGTTCTGAGGCGGGGGAGCTGTTTTTT. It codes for CASTLSSEAGELFF. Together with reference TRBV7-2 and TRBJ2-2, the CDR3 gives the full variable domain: GAGVSQSPSNKVTEKGKDVELRCDPISGHTALYWYRQSLGQGLEFLIYFQGNSAPDKSGLPSDRFSAERTGGSVSTLTIQRTQQEDSAVYLCASTLSSEAGELFFGEGSRLTVL.

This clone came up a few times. CDR3 residues: CASSLWTSGALYEQYF. DNA of the CDR3: TGTGCCAGCAGTTTATGGACTAGCGGGGCCCTCTACGAGCAGTACTTC. J is TRBJ2-7 and V is TRBV28; the match to TRBD2 covers 11 bases. Trimming took 0 bases from V and 3 from J; bases not matched to a gene: 4. The V gene's germline CDR1 is MDHEN and CDR2 SYDVKM. CDR3 length: 16 residues.

The CDR3 protein is CASKVGPNTEAFF. The CDR3 region has the DNA TGTGCCAGCAAAGTTGGGCCGAACACTGAAGCTTTCTTT. This sequence joins TRBV28 and TRBJ1-1; D is undetermined. The ends were cut back, 7 bases at V and 1 base at J, with 10 bases in the middle. CDR1 and CDR2 (germline): MDHEN, SYDVKM. The CDR3 sequence is 13 residues long.

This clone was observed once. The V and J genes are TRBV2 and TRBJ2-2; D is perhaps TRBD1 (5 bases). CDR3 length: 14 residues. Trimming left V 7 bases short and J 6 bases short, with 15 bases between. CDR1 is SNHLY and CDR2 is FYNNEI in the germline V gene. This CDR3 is CASILQGRAGELFF. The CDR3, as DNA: TGTGCCAGCATACTGCAGGGTAGGGCCGGGGAGCTGTTTTTT.

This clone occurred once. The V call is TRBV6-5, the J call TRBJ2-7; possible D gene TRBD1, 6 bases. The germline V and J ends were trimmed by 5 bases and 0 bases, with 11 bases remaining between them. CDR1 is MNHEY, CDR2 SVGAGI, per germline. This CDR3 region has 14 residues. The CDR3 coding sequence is TGTGCCAGCAGTCGCGGACAGAGCTCCTACGAGCAGTACTTC. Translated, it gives CASSRGQSSYEQYF.

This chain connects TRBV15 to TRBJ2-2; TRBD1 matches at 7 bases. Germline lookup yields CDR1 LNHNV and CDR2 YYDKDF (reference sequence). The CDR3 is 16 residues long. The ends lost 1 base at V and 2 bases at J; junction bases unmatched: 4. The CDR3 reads CATSRVKGANTGELFF. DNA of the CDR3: TGTGCCACCAGCAGAGTAAAGGGGGCCAACACCGGGGAGCTGTTTTTT. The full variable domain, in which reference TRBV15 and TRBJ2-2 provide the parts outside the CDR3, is DAMVIQNPRYQVTQFGKPVTLSCSQTLNHNVMYWYQQKSSQAPKLLFHYYDKDFNNEADTPDNFQSRRPNTSFCFLDIRSPGLGDTAMYLCATSRVKGANTGELFFGEGSRLTVL.

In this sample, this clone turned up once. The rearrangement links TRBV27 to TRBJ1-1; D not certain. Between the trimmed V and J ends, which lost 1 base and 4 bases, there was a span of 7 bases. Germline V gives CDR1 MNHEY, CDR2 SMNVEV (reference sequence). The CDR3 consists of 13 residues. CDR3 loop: CASSLFYATEAFF. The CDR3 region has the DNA TGTGCCAGCAGTTTATTCTATGCCACTGAAGCTTTCTTT.